Sequencing of this T cell receptor beta chain was carried out in a study of blood T cell repertoires in COVID-19. Across the whole study: Samples came from the United States, Italy and Spain, spanning acute and convalescent COVID-19. T cells, B-cell-depleted T cells, or PBMCs provided the cDNA or gDNA that served as material.

There are 16 residues in the CDR3. As processed by the authors: Researchers report that nucleated cell counts were estimated from reference gene primer amplification. Sequencing was performed with immunoSEQ multiplex PCR; in TCRdb, only in-frame clones are kept and a portion is missing. The V and J calls and clone size were taken over from that table, and D and trimming were inferred from the DNA. The table shows about 170,000 clones, with less than 85% occurring only once. This TCR was recovered from a woman older than 75 with acute or convalescent COVID-19. The source material was peripheral blood. The chain joins TRBV21-1 to TRBJ2-7; TRBD2 is taken as the D call from the table, unchecked against the DNA. TRBV21-1 is flagged as a pseudogene. The CDR3, as DNA: TGTGCCAGCAGCAAACCGCTAGCGGGAGGTTCCTACGAGCAGTACTTC. It is translated as CASSKPLAGGSYEQYF.